Each of the 32 T cell receptor beta chains below was sequenced from the same sample in a study of blood T cell repertoires in COVID-19. Measured with immunoSEQ multiplex PCR; TCRdb has only the in-frame clones, and not every one. The sample has roughly 400,000 clones, about 89% seen once. Sequencing was carried out using PBMCs or T cells enriched from blood (not recorded which). These receptors originate from a woman in her thirties or forties who had been exposed to COVID-19.

The chain uses TRBV19 and TRBJ1-2; perhaps TRBD1 as D (6 bases). Germline V gene sequence: CDR1 LNHDA, CDR2 SQIVND (reference sequence). This CDR3 spans 16 amino acids. Trimming took 7 bases from V and 3 from J, leaving 21 bases between them. This chain's CDR3 is CASTALQGLRDYGYTF. The CDR3 coding sequence is TGTGCCAGTACGGCTTTACAGGGCTTAAGGGACTATGGCTACACCTTC.

This chain connects TRBV6-2 or TRBV6-3 to TRBJ1-1, with D hard to call. This CDR3 comprises 14 residues. Per germline, CDR1 MNHEY and CDR2 SVGEGT. V was shortened by 0 bases and J by 7 bases, with 12 bases between the two germline ends. The CDR3 sequence is CASSYSNTGFEAFF. CDR3 bases: TGTGCCAGCAGTTACTCGAACACGGGATTTGAAGCTTTCTTT.

The chain employs TRBV29-1 and TRBJ2-7; 9 bases are a match to TRBD1. The length of the CDR3 is 15 residues. The germline V gene has CDR1 SQVTM and CDR2 ANQGSEA. With 6 bases clipped from V and 2 bases from J, the junction kept 11 bases outside the gene matches. The DNA of the CDR3 is TGCAGCGTGCGTGGGGGGACAGGGTCCCCCTACGAGCAGTACTTC. This translates into CSVRGGTGSPYEQYF.

The chain employs TRBV21-1 and TRBJ1-2; whether TRBD1, the table's D call, matches the DNA was not checked. TRBV21-1 is a known pseudogene. The CDR3 is 13 amino acids. CDR3 sequence reads: CASTFKTGYGYTF. CDR3 nucleotide sequence: TGTGCCAGCACCTTCAAGACAGGTTATGGCTACACCTTC.

The DNA of the CDR3 is TGTGCCAGTAGCAGGTCCCGTGGTCAGCCCCAGCATTTT. Translation gives CASSRSRGQPQHF. The V gene is TRBV19, the J gene TRBJ1-5; D is unresolved. V was clipped by 6 bases and J by 6 bases, with 12 bases between them. Looked up from germline, CDR1 is LNHDA and CDR2 is SQIVND (reference sequence). The CDR3 loop spans 13 amino acids.

Comment on this clone: Additional DNA sequences in this sample encode the identical CDR3. The chain employs TRBV12-3 or TRBV12-4 and TRBJ1-2, with D maybe TRBD1 (5 bases). The germline V and J ends were trimmed by 6 bases and 2 bases, with 10 bases remaining between them. The CDR3 has 13 amino acids. The chain's CDR3 is CASSLRQNYGYTF. The CDR3 region has the DNA TGTGCCAGCAGCCTCAGACAGAACTATGGCTACACCTTC.

V usage is TRBV9 and J usage is TRBJ2-1; TRBD2 matches at 12 bases. V gave up 4 bases and J gave up 5 bases; unmatched junction bases: 4. The CDR3 extends over 15 amino acids. Looked up from germline, CDR1 is SGDLS and CDR2 is YYNGEE. The CDR3 here is CASSSRTSGNNEQFF. CDR3 nucleotide sequence: TGTGCCAGCAGCTCTCGGACTAGCGGGAACAATGAGCAGTTCTTC.

V and J are TRBV6-5 and TRBJ2-7, with 9 bases fitting TRBD1. This CDR3 region has 15 residues. The ends lost 4 bases at V and 9 bases at J; junction bases unmatched: 13. The germline CDR1 and CDR2 sequences are MNHEY and SVGAGI. The CDR3 bases are TGTGCCAGCAGTTCCCGTCCCGGGACAGGGTCCGGGCAGTACTTC. This translates into CASSSRPGTGSGQYF.

The chain recombines TRBV9 with TRBJ2-1; 7 bases are a match to TRBD2. The CDR3 is 15 amino acids. Germline values: CDR1 SGDLS, CDR2 YYNGEE. The junction had 5 bases not matched to a gene; V was cut back by 0 bases and J by 5 bases. For the CDR3, the DNA is TGTGCCAGCAGCGTAGTAGTAGCGGGTCACAATGAGCAGTTCTTC. Translation gives CASSVVVAGHNEQFF.

V gene TRBV2 combines with J gene TRBJ2-1; 10 nucleotides agree with TRBD2. Germline V lookup: CDR1 SNHLY, CDR2 FYNNEI. Losses at the gene ends were 5 bases for V and 7 bases for J; bases not matched to a gene: 11. This CDR3 has 16 residues. CDR3 loop: CASSKGVLAGENEQFF. CDR3 sequence (DNA): TGTGCCAGCAGTAAGGGGGTGCTAGCGGGGGAGAATGAGCAGTTCTTC.

The genes are TRBV6-5 and TRBJ1-5, with a weak D call TRBD1 (5 bases). This CDR3 is 14 amino acids long. Germline lookup yields CDR1 MNHEY and CDR2 SVGAGI. V shed 5 bases and J shed 7 bases, with 15 bases lying between them. DNA for the CDR3: TGTGCCAGCAGTATGACAAGGGGTAGGCAGCCCCAGCATTTT. Amino acids: CASSMTRGRQPQHF.

The chain links TRBV3-1 (or the pseudogene TRBV3-2) to TRBJ1-3; 9 bases match TRBD1. This CDR3 comprises 14 residues. Germline CDR1 reads LGHDT; CDR2 reads YNNKEL (reference sequence). After removal of 4 bases from V and 4 bases from J, the junction contained 2 bases not matched to a gene. The chain's CDR3 is CASSPGQGGNTIYF. CDR3 nucleotide sequence: TGTGCCAGCAGCCCGGGACAGGGAGGAAACACCATATATTTT.

V and J are TRBV29-1 and TRBJ2-7; 7 bases line up with TRBD2. The CDR3 runs 14 residues. The trim removed 0 bases at V and 2 bases at J, leaving 4 bases unmatched. Per germline, CDR1 SQVTM and CDR2 ANQGSEA. The CDR3 spells CSVEEASGPYEQYF. The CDR3 region has the DNA TGCAGCGTTGAAGAGGCTAGCGGACCCTACGAGCAGTACTTC.

The chain employs TRBV5-6 and TRBJ1-1; TRBD1 aligns across 7 bases. Trimming took 4 bases from V and 5 from J; bases not matched to a gene: 2. From germline, CDR1 is SGHDT and CDR2 YYEEEE. CDR3 length equals 12 residues. CDR3 in amino acids: CASSRQGTEAFF. CDR3 sequence (DNA): TGTGCCAGCAGCCGACAGGGTACTGAAGCTTTCTTT.

The gene calls are TRBV7-2 and TRBJ1-1, with a weak D call TRBD1 (6 bases). The CDR3 covers 16 residues. CDR1 and CDR2 (germline): SGHTA, FQGNSA. V was clipped by 5 bases and J by 0 bases, with 16 bases between them. The CDR3 protein is CASSAFVAGVNTEAFF. The CDR3 region has the DNA TGTGCCAGCAGCGCTTTCGTCGCAGGGGTGAACACTGAAGCTTTCTTT.

This clone has more than one count but fewer than ten. The chain combines TRBV2 with TRBJ1-2; 7 positions agree with TRBD1. The CDR3 is 15 amino acids. With 6 bases clipped from V and 4 bases from J, the junction kept 11 bases outside the gene matches. Germline loops: CDR1 SNHLY, CDR2 FYNNEI. CDR3 nucleotide sequence: TGTGCCAGCAGGGGGGACAGTGTTCGGATCTATGGCTACACCTTC. This sequence encodes CASRGDSVRIYGYTF.

CDR3 sequence (DNA): TGTGCCAGCTCACCACCTCGGACAGGGGGCCCTCCCACTGAAGCTTTCTTT. Translation gives CASSPPRTGGPPTEAFF. This chain connects TRBV18 to TRBJ1-1, with 11 bases aligning to TRBD1. CDR1 and CDR2 (germline): KGHSH, LQKENI. J lost 4 bases, V lost 0 bases, and 7 bases had no gene match. This CDR3 contains 17 residues.

The gene calls are TRBV6-5 and TRBJ2-5; no reliable D call. The CDR3 covers 14 residues. Trimming pared 0 bases from V and 1 base from J, leaving 6 bases between. The germline gives CDR1 MNHEY, CDR2 SVGAGI. The CDR3 nucleotides are TGTGCCAGCAGTTACTCGAACATCCAAGAGACCCAGTACTTC. It translates to CASSYSNIQETQYF.

The V and J genes are TRBV2 and TRBJ1-2; the match to TRBD1 covers 8 bases. The V gene's germline CDR1 is SNHLY and CDR2 FYNNEI. The CDR3 loop spans 14 amino acids. After removal of 4 bases from V and 4 bases from J, the junction contained 5 bases not matched to a gene. Written as DNA, the CDR3 is TGTGCCAGCAGTGGGACAGGGAACGCCTATGGCTACACCTTC. Translated: CASSGTGNAYGYTF.

This chain uses TRBV13 with TRBJ2-3; tentative D call: TRBD1 (6 bases). This CDR3 is 13 amino acids long. In germline, CDR1 is PRHDT, CDR2 FYEKMQ (reference sequence). V was shortened by 5 bases and J by 6 bases, with 12 bases between the two germline ends. Written as DNA, the CDR3 is TGTGCCAGCAGCCCCGGACAGACGGATACGCAGTATTTT. The encoded protein is CASSPGQTDTQYF. The complete variable domain, with remaining parts taken from reference TRBV13 and TRBJ2-3, reads AAGVIQSPRHLIKEKRETATLKCYPIPRHDTVYWYQQGPGQDPQFLISFYEKMQSDKGSIPDRFSAQQFSDYHSELNMSSLELGDSALYFCASSPGQTDTQYFGPGTRLTVL.

The gene calls are TRBV19 and TRBJ1-5; D may be TRBD1 (6 bases). The length of the CDR3 is 14 residues. Germline V gene data show CDR1 as LNHDA and CDR2 as SQIVND (reference sequence). V lost 6 bases and J 7 bases, leaving 16 bases between the germline ends. Here the CDR3 DNA reads TGTGCCAGTAGCGCCCGACAGGCTCGACAGCCCCAGCATTTT. Amino acid sequence: CASSARQARQPQHF.

The gene calls are TRBV9 and TRBJ1-6, with 9 bases aligning to TRBD1. Germline trimming cut 3 bases from V and 9 bases from J; bases unmatched to any gene: 7. Germline CDR1 reads SGDLS; CDR2 reads YYNGEE. The CDR3 extends over 15 amino acids. CDR3 region: CASSAGGTGTSPLHF. The CDR3 region has the DNA TGTGCCAGCAGCGCCGGAGGGACAGGGACTTCACCCCTCCACTTT.

The V and J genes are TRBV9 and TRBJ2-5; no reliable D call. V was cut by 0 bases and J by 5 bases, with 8 bases left in between. Germline lookup yields CDR1 SGDLS and CDR2 YYNGEE. The CDR3 has 13 amino acids. In DNA, the CDR3 is TGTGCCAGCAGCGTAGGTCCGGAGGAGACCCAGTACTTC. It is translated as CASSVGPEETQYF.

The chain couples TRBV7-9 to TRBJ2-1, with D perhaps TRBD2 (6 bases). Trimming left V 5 bases short and J 3 bases short, with 20 bases between. The CDR3 consists of 17 residues. Germline V lookup: CDR1 SEHNR, CDR2 FQNEAQ (reference sequence). CDR3 amino acids: CASSLGGAGRIYNEQFF. In nucleotides, the CDR3 is TGTGCCAGCAGCCTCGGCGGGGCGGGAAGAATCTACAATGAGCAGTTCTTC.

The chain uses TRBV7-2 and TRBJ2-2; D gene ambiguous. The germline V and J ends were trimmed by 1 base and 5 bases, with 8 bases remaining between them. This CDR3 has 14 residues. Germline V lookup: CDR1 SGHTA, CDR2 FQGNSA. The CDR3 protein is CASSLVGETGELFF. Here the CDR3 DNA reads TGTGCCAGCAGCTTAGTGGGCGAAACCGGGGAGCTGTTTTTT.

The rearrangement joins TRBV6-5 to TRBJ2-2; D unclear. From germline, CDR1 is MNHEY and CDR2 SVGAGI. The germline V and J ends were trimmed by 6 bases and 1 base, with 6 bases remaining between them. The CDR3 has 13 residues. The CDR3: CASSPQNTGELFF. Written as DNA, the CDR3 is TGTGCCAGCAGCCCACAGAACACCGGGGAGCTGTTTTTT.

The CDR3 is CASSYLTGPNYGYTF. The CDR3 coding sequence is TGTGCCAGCAGTTACCTCACAGGGCCTAACTATGGCTACACCTTC. The V gene is TRBV6-5, the J gene TRBJ1-2; a weak D match, TRBD1 (6 bases). The CDR3 loop spans 15 amino acids. V lost 2 bases and J lost 0, with 10 bases in between. Per the germline V gene, CDR1 is MNHEY and CDR2 is SVGAGI.

This rearrangement joins TRBV28 to TRBJ2-7; tentatively, D is TRBD1 (6 bases). V gave up 6 bases and J gave up 3 bases, with 15 bases separating them. CDR1 and CDR2 (germline): MDHEN, SYDVKM. The CDR3 sequence is 14 residues long. Written as DNA, the CDR3 is TGTGCCAGCAGGAACCTAAAGGGACACTACGAGCAGTACTTC. Its protein product is CASRNLKGHYEQYF.

The genes are TRBV7-3 and TRBJ1-2; TRBD1 matches at 9 bases. The CDR3 has 14 residues. Germline V gene sequence: CDR1 SGHTA, CDR2 FQGTGA. V lost 5 bases to trimming and J lost 8 bases; unmatched junction nucleotides: 9. CDR3 amino acids: CASSQTGGASGYTF. Here the CDR3 DNA reads TGTGCCAGCAGCCAAACAGGGGGCGCCAGCGGCTACACCTTC.

The chain joins TRBV5-4 to TRBJ1-2; D not certain. Germline-derived CDR1 and CDR2 are SGHNT and YYREEE (reference sequence). This CDR3 region has 14 residues. Trimming stripped 6 bases from V and 7 bases from J, with 19 bases between. This CDR3 reads CASTRLGIYGGYTF. The CDR3 DNA follows: TGTGCCAGCACCCGACTCGGGATCTACGGTGGCTACACCTTC.

The V and J genes are TRBV6-5 and TRBJ1-5; D gene unclear. V lost 0 bases to trimming and J lost 9 bases, with 12 bases between them. CDR1 is MNHEY and CDR2 is SVGAGI in the germline V gene. The CDR3 contains 14 residues. CDR3 nucleotide sequence: TGTGCCAGCAGTTACTCCGGTACGAACTGGCCCCAGCATTTT. This codes for CASSYSGTNWPQHF.

This clone has just one count. This CDR3 reads CASSRGQGPREAFF. The CDR3 DNA follows: TGTGCCAGCAGCCGTGGACAGGGCCCTCGAGAAGCTTTCTTT. V gene TRBV3-1 (or the pseudogene TRBV3-2) combines with J gene TRBJ1-1; 8 bases line up with TRBD1. This CDR3 comprises 14 residues. Germline CDR1 LGHDT, CDR2 YNNKEL (reference sequence). Trimming removed 4 bases from V and 8 bases from J; junction bases left unmatched: 9.